The 11 T cell receptor beta chains below all came from one sample that was sequenced in a study of blood T cell repertoires in COVID-19. Produced via immunoSEQ multiplex PCR; TCRdb's table is partial and in-frame only. The repertoire holds approximately 200,000 clones, with more than 75% as singletons. Sequenced sample: peripheral blood. The receptors originated from a person aged 65 to 79 with COVID-19, enrolled during active disease.

The CDR3, as DNA: TGTGCCAGCAGCACGACAGGGGGCGTCTCCTACGAGCAGTACTTC. As protein: CASSTTGGVSYEQYF. The V call is TRBV7-2, the J call TRBJ2-7; TRBD1 aligns across 10 bases. The germline CDR1 and CDR2 sequences are SGHTA and FQGNSA. The CDR3 is 15 residues long. The V and J ends lost 5 bases and 0 bases, in that order; junction bases with no gene match: 4.

The chain is built from TRBV9 and TRBJ1-6; 8 positions match TRBD1. In germline, CDR1 is SGDLS, CDR2 YYNGEE. This CDR3 spans 16 amino acids. J gave up 8 bases and V 1 base, and 8 bases lay outside the gene matches. CDR3 region: CASSVSGQVLDSPLHF. For the CDR3, the DNA is TGTGCCAGCAGCGTATCGGGACAGGTTTTGGATTCACCCCTCCACTTT. The full variable domain, its missing parts supplied by reference TRBV9 and TRBJ1-6, is DSGVTQTPKHLITATGQRVTLRCSPRSGDLSVYWYQQSLDQGLQFLIQYYNGEERAKGNILERFSAQQFPDLHSELNLSSLELGDSALYFCASSVSGQVLDSPLHFGNGTRLTVT.

This clone showed up just once. The chain uses TRBV3-1 (or the pseudogene TRBV3-2) and TRBJ1-3, with D perhaps matching TRBD1 (6 bases). V lost 4 bases and J lost 0, with 13 bases in between. The CDR3 runs 16 residues. Germline CDR1 and CDR2: LGHDT and YNNKEL (reference sequence). The CDR3 region is CASSRGTSSSGNTIYF. The DNA for the CDR3 is TGTGCCAGCAGCCGAGGGACATCGAGCTCTGGAAACACCATATATTTT.

V and J are TRBV5-8 and TRBJ1-5, with no clear D. Trimming stripped 5 bases from V and 1 base from J, with 19 bases between. Germline CDR1 reads SGHTS; CDR2 reads YDEGEE. The CDR3 sequence is 17 residues long. The CDR3 bases are TGTGCCAGCAGTCGTCAAGAGGCGTCCGGGAGCAATCAGCCCCAGCATTTT. It specifies CASSRQEASGSNQPQHF. The whole variable domain, filled in from reference TRBV5-8 and TRBJ1-5, reads EAGVTQSPTHLIKTRGQQATLRCSPISGHTSVYWYQQALGLGLQFLLWYDEGEERNRGNFPPRFSGRQFPNYSSELNVNALELEDSALYLCASSRQEASGSNQPQHFGDGTRLSIL.

The rearrangement links TRBV25-1 to TRBJ1-2; D is perhaps TRBD1 (6 bases). Germline V gene lookup returns CDR1 MGHDK and CDR2 SYGVNS. V was trimmed by 4 bases and J by 2 bases, leaving 8 bases between them. The CDR3 covers 13 residues. CDR3 loop: CASSAGQNYGYTF. The CDR3 coding sequence is TGTGCCAGCAGTGCAGGACAGAACTATGGCTACACCTTC.

The chain combines TRBV9 with TRBJ2-1; D may be TRBD2 (6 bases). Germline-derived CDR1 and CDR2 are SGDLS and YYNGEE. This CDR3 has 17 amino acids. V lost 4 bases and J lost 3, with 20 bases in between. Here the CDR3 reads CASSTTSLSNGYNEQFF. In DNA, the CDR3 is TGTGCCAGCAGCACTACTAGCCTCTCCAATGGCTACAATGAGCAGTTCTTC.

The chain couples TRBV10-3 to TRBJ2-5; TRBD2 is a possible D gene (5 bases). Germline CDR1 is ENHRY and CDR2 is SYGVKD. Trimming pared 5 bases from V and 2 bases from J, leaving 9 bases between. The length of the CDR3 is 13 residues. The CDR3 DNA reads TGTGCCATCAGTCCCGGCGGGCAAGAGACCCAGTACTTC. This gives the protein CAISPGGQETQYF.

J is TRBJ2-2 and V is TRBV9; D is uncertain. V was cut by 0 bases and J by 3 bases, with 6 bases left in between. This CDR3 region has 14 residues. Germline values: CDR1 SGDLS, CDR2 YYNGEE. The chain's CDR3 is CASSVGGHTGELFF. The CDR3 bases are TGTGCCAGCAGCGTAGGTGGGCACACCGGGGAGCTGTTTTTT.

This chain uses TRBV5-4 with TRBJ2-5, with 7 bases lining up with TRBD1. The CDR3 totals 15 residues. Trimming took 0 bases from V and 10 from J; bases not matched to a gene: 12. Per germline, CDR1 SGHNT and CDR2 YYREEE (reference sequence). This CDR3 is CASSLGQGISPNQYF. In DNA form, the CDR3 reads TGTGCCAGCAGCTTGGGACAGGGTATAAGTCCTAACCAGTACTTC.

The chain carries TRBV7-2 and TRBJ1-1, with 7 nucleotides matching TRBD1. The germline gives CDR1 SGHTA, CDR2 FQGNSA. The V and J ends lost 4 bases and 3 bases, in that order; junction bases with no gene match: 5. The CDR3 spans 14 residues. The CDR3 reads CASSSRQGHTEAFF. In DNA form, the CDR3 reads TGTGCCAGCAGCTCCCGACAGGGCCACACTGAAGCTTTCTTT.

The chain carries TRBV24-1 and TRBJ2-7; 9 nucleotides match TRBD1. The germline gives CDR1 KGHDR, CDR2 SFDVKD. The junction had 7 bases not matched to a gene; V was cut back by 6 bases and J by 5 bases. The CDR3 is made up of 14 amino acids. The CDR3 protein is CATSSQDRGHEQYF. The CDR3 DNA sequence: TGTGCCACCAGTTCCCAGGACAGGGGCCACGAGCAGTACTTC.